This T cell receptor (beta chain) originates from a study of T-cell memory formation after mild COVID-19. TCRdb re-derived calls from the 5' RACE reads in MiXCR, one entry per CDR3 protein. In the table there are 250,000 to 400,000 distinct CDR3 sequences, roughly an eighth of which are singletons. Sequencing was carried out using PBMCs or a T cell subset sorted from them (not recorded which). The sequence came from a man aged 18 to 29 who had mild COVID-19 (a few samples of this study predate the infection). Cell type and time point are not known.

CDR3 residues: CASSQEEGLSYEQYF. In DNA form, the CDR3 reads TGCGCCAGCAGCCAAGAAGAGGGGCTCTCCTACGAGCAGTACTTC. The chain combines TRBV4-3 with TRBJ2-7, with D perhaps matching TRBD1 or TRBD2 (5 bases each). The V gene lost 0 bases and the J gene lost 0 bases, with 9 bases spanning the gap. The CDR3 extends over 15 amino acids. The germline V gene encodes CDR1 LGHNA and CDR2 YSLEER.